This TCR beta chain was profiled in a study of cytomegalovirus exposure and HLA in healthy donors. Study results and caveats: Productive rates of about 87% or about 30% were seen for most TCR beta V segments in an earlier analysis. With high specificity and sensitivity, the classifier reportedly diagnosed cytomegalovirus status. Later analysis indicated greater clonal expansion among HLA-associated TCR beta chains than among equally common other chains. Immune exposure information comprised only CMV serostatus.

The study ran its PCR with 60 Vbeta and 13 Jbeta primers. Generated by immunoSEQ multiplex PCR, the TCRdb table keeps only in-frame clones and is missing some. The sample yields fewer than 200,000 clones, approximately 81% seen once. Trimming pared 2 bases from V and 4 bases from J, leaving 7 bases between. Germline V gene sequence: CDR1 SGHDT, CDR2 YYEEEE. The CDR3 is made up of 13 amino acids. About this clone: Its matching antigen is unknown.

Material for sequencing was PBMCs. The rearrangement joins TRBV5-6 to TRBJ1-5, with D unresolved. This receptor was obtained from a man aged 30 to 39 in good health and CMV-seronegative. The CDR3 nucleotides read TGTGCCAGCAGCTTTTACGGGAATCAGCCCCAGCATTTT. Encoded protein: CASSFYGNQPQHF.